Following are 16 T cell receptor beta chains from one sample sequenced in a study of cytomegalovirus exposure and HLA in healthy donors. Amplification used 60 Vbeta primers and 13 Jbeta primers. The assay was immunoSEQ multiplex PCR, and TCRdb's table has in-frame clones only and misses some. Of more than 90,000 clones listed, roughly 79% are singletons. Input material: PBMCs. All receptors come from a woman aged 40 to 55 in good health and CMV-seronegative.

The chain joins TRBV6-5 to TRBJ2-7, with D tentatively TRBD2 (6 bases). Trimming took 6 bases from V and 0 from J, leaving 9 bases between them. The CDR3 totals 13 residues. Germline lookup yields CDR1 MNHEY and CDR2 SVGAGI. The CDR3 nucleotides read TGTGCCAGCAGGCGCGGGAACTCCTACGAGCAGTACTTC. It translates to CASRRGNSYEQYF.

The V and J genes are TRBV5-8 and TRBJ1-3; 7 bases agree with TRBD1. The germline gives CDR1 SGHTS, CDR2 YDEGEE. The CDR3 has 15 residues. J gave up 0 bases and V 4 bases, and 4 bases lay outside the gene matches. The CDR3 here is CASSPRGDSGNTIYF. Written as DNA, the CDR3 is TGTGCCAGCAGCCCCAGGGGGGACTCTGGAAACACCATATATTTT.

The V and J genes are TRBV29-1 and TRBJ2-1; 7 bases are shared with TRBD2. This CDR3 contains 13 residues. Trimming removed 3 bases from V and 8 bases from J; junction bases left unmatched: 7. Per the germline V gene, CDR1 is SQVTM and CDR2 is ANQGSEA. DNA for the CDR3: TGCAGCGTTGACGCGGGAGTTGTTGATGAGCAGTTCTTC. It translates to CSVDAGVVDEQFF.

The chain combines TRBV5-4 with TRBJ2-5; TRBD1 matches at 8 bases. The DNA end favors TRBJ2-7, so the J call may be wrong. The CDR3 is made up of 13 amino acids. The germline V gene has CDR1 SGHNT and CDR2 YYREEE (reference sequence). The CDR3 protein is CASSLTGGYEQYF. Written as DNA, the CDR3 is TGTGCCAGCAGCTTAACAGGGGGCTACGAGCAGTACTTC.

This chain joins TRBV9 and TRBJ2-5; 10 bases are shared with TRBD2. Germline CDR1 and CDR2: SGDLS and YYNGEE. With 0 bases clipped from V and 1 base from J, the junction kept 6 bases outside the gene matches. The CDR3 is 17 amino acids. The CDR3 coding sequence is TGTGCCAGCAGCGTAGGGGGTAGCGGGGGGACCCAAGAGACCCAGTACTTC. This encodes CASSVGGSGGTQETQYF.

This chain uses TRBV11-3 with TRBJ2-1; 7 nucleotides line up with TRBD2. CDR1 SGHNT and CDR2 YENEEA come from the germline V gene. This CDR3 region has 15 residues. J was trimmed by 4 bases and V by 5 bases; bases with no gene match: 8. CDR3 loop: CASSPGAGRYNEQFF. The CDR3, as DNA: TGTGCCAGCAGCCCGGGAGCGGGAAGGTACAATGAGCAGTTCTTC.

The CDR3 DNA sequence: TGTGCCAGCAGTCGCTCCCGGACAGGAGGAATGGATTCACCCCTCCACTTT. Its protein product is CASSRSRTGGMDSPLHF. This chain joins TRBV27 and TRBJ1-6; 7 nucleotides agree with TRBD1. J was trimmed by 8 bases and V by 5 bases; bases with no gene match: 15. The CDR3 length is 17 residues. Germline V gene sequence: CDR1 MNHEY, CDR2 SMNVEV (reference sequence).

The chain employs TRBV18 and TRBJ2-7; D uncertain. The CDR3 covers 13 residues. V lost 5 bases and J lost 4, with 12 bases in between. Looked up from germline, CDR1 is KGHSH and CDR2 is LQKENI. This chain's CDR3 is CASSTKYEYEQYF. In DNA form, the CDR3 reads TGTGCCAGCTCAACTAAGTATGAGTACGAGCAGTACTTC.

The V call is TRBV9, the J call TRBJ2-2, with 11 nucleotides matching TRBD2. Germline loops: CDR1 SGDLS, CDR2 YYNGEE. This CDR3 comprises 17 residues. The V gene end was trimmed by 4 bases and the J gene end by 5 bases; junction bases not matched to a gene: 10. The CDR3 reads CASSPRLAGRETGELFF. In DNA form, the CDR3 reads TGTGCCAGCAGCCCCAGACTAGCGGGAAGGGAAACCGGGGAGCTGTTTTTT.

The CDR3 reads CASSALAGGSDTQYF. The CDR3 DNA reads as TGCGCCAGCAGCGCATTAGCGGGGGGATCAGATACGCAGTATTTT. V usage is TRBV5-1 and J usage is TRBJ2-3, with 10 bases fitting TRBD2. This CDR3 has 15 amino acids. Germline lookup yields CDR1 SGHRS and CDR2 YFSETQ. V shed 4 bases and J 4 bases; nucleotides not matched to a gene: 6.

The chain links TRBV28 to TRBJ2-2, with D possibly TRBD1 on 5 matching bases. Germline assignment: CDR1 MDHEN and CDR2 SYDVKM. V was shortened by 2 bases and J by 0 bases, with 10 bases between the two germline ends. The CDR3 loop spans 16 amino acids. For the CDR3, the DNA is TGTGCCAGCAGTTTAGCGGACACCCCGAACACCGGGGAGCTGTTTTTT. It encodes CASSLADTPNTGELFF.

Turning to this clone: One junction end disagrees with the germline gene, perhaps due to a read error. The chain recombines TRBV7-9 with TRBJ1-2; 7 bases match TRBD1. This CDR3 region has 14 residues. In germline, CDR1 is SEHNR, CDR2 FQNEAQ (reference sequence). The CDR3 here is CSSSSGGTDYGYTF. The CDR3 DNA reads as TGTTCCAGCAGCTCAGGAGGGACAGACTATGGCTACACCTTC.

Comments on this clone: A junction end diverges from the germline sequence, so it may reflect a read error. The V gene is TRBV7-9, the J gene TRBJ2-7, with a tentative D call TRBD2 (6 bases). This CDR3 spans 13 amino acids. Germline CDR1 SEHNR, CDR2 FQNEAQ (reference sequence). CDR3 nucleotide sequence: TGTTCCAGCAGCTCGGACTACCCCTACGAGCAGTACTTC. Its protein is CSSSSDYPYEQYF.

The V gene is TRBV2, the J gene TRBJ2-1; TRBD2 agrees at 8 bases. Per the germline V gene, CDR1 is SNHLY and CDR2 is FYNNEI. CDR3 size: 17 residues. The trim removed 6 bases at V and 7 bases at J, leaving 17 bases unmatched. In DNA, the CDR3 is TGTGCCAGCAGCATAGCGGGAAAAGGCGGGGGTTCGAATGAGCAGTTCTTC. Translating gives CASSIAGKGGGSNEQFF.

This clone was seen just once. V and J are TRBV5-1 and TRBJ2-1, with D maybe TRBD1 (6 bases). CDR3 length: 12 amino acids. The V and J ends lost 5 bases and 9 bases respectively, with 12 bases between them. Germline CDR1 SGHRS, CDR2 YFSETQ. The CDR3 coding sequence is TGCGCCAGCAGACCAGGGGCAGGTGAGCAGTTCTTC. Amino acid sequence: CASRPGAGEQFF.

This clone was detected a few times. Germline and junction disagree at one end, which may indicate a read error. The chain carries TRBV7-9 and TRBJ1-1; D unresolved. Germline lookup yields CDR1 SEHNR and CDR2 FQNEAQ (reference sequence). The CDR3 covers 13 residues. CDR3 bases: TGTTCCAGCAGCTTAGTAGGTCGAGAGGATGCTTTCTTT. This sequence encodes CSSSLVGREDAFF.